This T cell receptor beta chain derives from a study of OX40 agonist ivuxolimab in advanced cancers. The CDR3 consists of 16 residues. Germline trimming cut 4 bases from V and 5 bases from J; bases unmatched to any gene: 8. CDR1 MNHNS and CDR2 SASEGT come from the germline V gene. The repertoire was sequenced with immunoSEQ multiplex PCR; TCRdb's copy has only in-frame clones and lacks some. The profile shows under 13,000 clones, around 80% of them singletons. Study findings and constraints: Among some nonresponders, normalized T-cell clonal expansion was also low. More expanded clones were seen, on average, in CD8+ T cells than in CD4+.

Turning to this clone: Its antigen is unknown.

Autoimmune disease history or systemic immunosuppression led to patients being barred. Sequencing used CD4+ or CD8+ T cells sorted from blood, obtained in a trial of the OX40 agonist ivuxolimab. This sequence originates from an adult with an advanced solid tumor such as melanoma, head and neck, liver or kidney cancer. V is TRBV6-1 and J is TRBJ2-7; TRBD2 matches at 13 bases. CDR3 nucleotide sequence: TGTGCCAGCAGTGGACTAGCGGGGGGCAGCCTGGACGAGCAGTACTTC. This translates into CASSGLAGGSLDEQYF.